This T cell receptor beta chain was retrieved from a study of regulatory T cells in long-lasting Graves disease. Study-level background: Prior antithyroid drug treatment in newly diagnosed Graves' patients lasted under 3 months.

Overall study results and limits: The number of shared public clonotypes was higher in persistent patients (around 2,700) than new patients (966).

This clonotype was seen repeatedly, ten times or more. The antigen is undetermined. The V gene's germline CDR1 is MNHNS and CDR2 SASEGT. V gave up 7 bases and J gave up 6 bases, with 7 bases separating them. The CDR3 loop spans 10 amino acids. To make TCR beta libraries, researchers used iRepertoire HTBI primers and Arm-PCR of CDR3 regions. TCRdb re-called the multiplex PCR reads with MiXCR, one entry per CDR3 protein. The repertoire holds about 370,000 distinct CDR3 sequences, with around 16% as singletons. Documented time point: newly diagnosed GD, antithyroid drugs for less than 3 months. Extracted RNA from PBMCs served as the source of the TCR library.

The rearrangement uses TRBV6-1 and TRBJ2-7; D not resolved. The TCR originated in a female donor with Graves disease. The material sequenced was peripheral blood mononuclear cells (PBMCs), taken at new diagnosis, from a patient treated with antithyroid drugs. The CDR3 DNA reads TGTGCCAGCAACTCCCTCGAGCAGTACTTC. It yields the protein CASNSLEQYF.